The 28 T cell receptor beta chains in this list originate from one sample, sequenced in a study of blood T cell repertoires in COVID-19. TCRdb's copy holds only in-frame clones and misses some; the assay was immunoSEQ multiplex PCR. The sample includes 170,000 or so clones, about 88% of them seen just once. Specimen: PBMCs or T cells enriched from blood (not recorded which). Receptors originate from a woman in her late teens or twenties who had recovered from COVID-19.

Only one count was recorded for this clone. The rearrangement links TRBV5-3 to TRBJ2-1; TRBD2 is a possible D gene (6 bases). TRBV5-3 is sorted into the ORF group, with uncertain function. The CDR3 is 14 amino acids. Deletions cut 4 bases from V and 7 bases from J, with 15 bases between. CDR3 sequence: CARSPDGRENEQFF. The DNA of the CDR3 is TGTGCCAGAAGCCCGGACGGTCGGGAGAATGAGCAGTTCTTC.

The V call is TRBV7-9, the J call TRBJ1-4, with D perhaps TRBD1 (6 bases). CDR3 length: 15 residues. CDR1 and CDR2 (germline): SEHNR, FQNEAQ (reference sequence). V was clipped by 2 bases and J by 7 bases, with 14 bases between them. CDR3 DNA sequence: TGTGCCAGCAGCTTAACTACAGGGCTTAGTGAAAAACTGTTTTTT. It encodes CASSLTTGLSEKLFF.

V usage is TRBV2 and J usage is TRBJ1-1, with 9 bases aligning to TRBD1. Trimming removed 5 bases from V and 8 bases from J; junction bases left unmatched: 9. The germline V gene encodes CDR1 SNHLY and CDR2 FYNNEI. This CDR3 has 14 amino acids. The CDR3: CASSSRTGEWEAFF. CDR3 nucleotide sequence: TGTGCCAGCAGTTCCCGGACAGGGGAGTGGGAAGCTTTCTTT.

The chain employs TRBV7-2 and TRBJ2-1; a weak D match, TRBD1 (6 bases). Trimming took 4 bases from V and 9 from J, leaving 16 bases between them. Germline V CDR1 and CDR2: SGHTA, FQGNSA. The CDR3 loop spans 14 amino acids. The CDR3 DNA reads TGTGCCAGCAGCTCGACGGCACAGGGAGCTGAGCAGTTCTTC. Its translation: CASSSTAQGAEQFF.

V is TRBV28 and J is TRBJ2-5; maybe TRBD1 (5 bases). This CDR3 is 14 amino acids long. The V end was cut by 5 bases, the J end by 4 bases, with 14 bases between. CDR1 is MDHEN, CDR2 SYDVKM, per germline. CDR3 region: CASSLPQVAETQYF. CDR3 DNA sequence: TGTGCCAGCAGTCTACCACAGGTTGCAGAGACCCAGTACTTC. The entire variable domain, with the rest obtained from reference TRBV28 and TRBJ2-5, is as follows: DVKVTQSSRYLVKRTGEKVFLECVQDMDHENMFWYRQDPGLGLRLIYFSYDVKMKEKGDIPEGYSVSREKKERFSLILESASTNQTSMYLCASSLPQVAETQYFGPGTRLLVL.

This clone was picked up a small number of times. The CDR3 spells CASGRGRTYEQYF. Written as DNA, the CDR3 is TGTGCCAGCGGTAGGGGTCGGACCTACGAGCAGTACTTC. The chain combines TRBV27 with TRBJ2-7; the D gene is possibly TRBD1 (5 bases). The CDR3 totals 13 residues. Trimming removed 8 bases from V and 2 bases from J, with 13 bases in between. Germline CDR1 is MNHEY and CDR2 is SMNVEV (reference sequence).

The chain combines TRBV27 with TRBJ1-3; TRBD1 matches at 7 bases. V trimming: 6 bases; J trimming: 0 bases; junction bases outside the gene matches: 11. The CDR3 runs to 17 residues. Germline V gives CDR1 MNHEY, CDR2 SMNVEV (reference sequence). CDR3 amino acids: CASRRLAGGTSGNTIYF. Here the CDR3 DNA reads TGTGCCAGCAGGAGGTTGGCAGGGGGGACCTCTGGAAACACCATATATTTT.

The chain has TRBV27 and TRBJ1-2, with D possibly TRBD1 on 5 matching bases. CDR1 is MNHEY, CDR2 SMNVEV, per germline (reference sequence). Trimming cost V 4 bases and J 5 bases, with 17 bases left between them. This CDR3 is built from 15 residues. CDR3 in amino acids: CASSSASGLRYGYTF. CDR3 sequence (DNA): TGTGCCAGCAGTTCCGCGTCAGGGTTGAGGTATGGCTACACCTTC.

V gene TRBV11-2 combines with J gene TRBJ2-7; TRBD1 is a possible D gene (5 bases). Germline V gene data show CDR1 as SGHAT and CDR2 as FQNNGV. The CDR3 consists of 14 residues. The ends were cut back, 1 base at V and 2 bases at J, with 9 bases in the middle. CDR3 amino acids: CASSLVRVTYEQYF. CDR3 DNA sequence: TGTGCCAGCAGCTTAGTCAGGGTTACCTACGAGCAGTACTTC.

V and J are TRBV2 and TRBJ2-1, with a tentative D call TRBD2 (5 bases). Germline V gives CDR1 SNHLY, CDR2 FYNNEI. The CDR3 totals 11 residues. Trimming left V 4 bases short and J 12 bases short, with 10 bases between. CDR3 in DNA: TGTGCCAGCAGTGGCGGGTCTGGGCAGTTCTTC. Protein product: CASSGGSGQFF. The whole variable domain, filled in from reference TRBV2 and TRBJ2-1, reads EPEVTQTPSHQVTQMGQEVILRCVPISNHLYFYWYRQILGQKVEFLVSFYNNEISEKSEIFDDQFSVERPDGSNFTLKIRSTKLEDSAMYFCASSGGSGQFFGPGTRLTVL.

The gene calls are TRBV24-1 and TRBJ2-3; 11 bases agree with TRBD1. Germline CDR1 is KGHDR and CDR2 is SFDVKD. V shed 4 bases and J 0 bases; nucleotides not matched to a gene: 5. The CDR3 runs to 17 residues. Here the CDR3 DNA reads TGTGCCACCAGTGAGCCCGGACAGGGGGCAAGCACAGATACGCAGTATTTT. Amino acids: CATSEPGQGASTDTQYF.

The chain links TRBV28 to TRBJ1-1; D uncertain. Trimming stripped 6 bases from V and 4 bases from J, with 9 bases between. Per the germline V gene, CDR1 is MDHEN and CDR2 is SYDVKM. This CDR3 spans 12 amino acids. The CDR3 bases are TGTGCCAGCAGACCGGTTGGCACTGAAGCTTTCTTT. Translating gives CASRPVGTEAFF.

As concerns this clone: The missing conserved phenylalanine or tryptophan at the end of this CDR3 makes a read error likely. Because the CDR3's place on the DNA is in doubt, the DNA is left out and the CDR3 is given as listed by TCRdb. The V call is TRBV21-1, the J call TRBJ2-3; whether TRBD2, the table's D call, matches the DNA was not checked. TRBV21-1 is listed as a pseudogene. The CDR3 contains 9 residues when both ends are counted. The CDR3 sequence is CASSKVFFR.

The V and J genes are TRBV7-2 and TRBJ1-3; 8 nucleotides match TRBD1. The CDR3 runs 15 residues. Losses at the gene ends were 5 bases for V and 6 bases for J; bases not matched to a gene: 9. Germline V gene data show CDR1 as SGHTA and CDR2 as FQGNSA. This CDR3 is CASSTGQGPENTIYF. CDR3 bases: TGTGCCAGCAGCACAGGACAGGGACCAGAAAACACCATATATTTT.

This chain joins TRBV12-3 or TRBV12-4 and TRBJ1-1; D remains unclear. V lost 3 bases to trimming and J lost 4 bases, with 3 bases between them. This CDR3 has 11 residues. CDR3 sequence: CASSLSTEAFF. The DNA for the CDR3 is TGTGCCAGCAGTTTGAGCACTGAAGCTTTCTTT.

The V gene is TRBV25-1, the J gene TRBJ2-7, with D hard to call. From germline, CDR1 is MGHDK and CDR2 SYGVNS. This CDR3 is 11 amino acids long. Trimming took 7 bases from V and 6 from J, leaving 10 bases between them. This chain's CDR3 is CASTVGGEQYF. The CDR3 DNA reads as TGTGCCAGCACAGTTGGTGGCGAGCAGTACTTC.

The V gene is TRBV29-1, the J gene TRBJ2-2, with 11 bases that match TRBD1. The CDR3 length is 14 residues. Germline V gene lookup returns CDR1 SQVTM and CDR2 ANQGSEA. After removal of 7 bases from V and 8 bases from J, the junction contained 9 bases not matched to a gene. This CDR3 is CSAAGQGDPGELFF. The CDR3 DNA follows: TGCAGCGCCGCGGGACAGGGGGATCCGGGGGAGCTGTTTTTT.

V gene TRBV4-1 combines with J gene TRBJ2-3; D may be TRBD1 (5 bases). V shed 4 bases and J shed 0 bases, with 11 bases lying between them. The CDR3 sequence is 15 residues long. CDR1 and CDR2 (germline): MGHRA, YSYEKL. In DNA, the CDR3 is TGCGCCAGCAGCCCCAGGGCAGGGAGCACAGATACGCAGTATTTT. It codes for CASSPRAGSTDTQYF.

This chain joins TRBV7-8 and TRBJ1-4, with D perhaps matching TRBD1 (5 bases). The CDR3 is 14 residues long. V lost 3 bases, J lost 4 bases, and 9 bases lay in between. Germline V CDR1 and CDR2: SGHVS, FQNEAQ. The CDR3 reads CASSLGRLNEKLFF. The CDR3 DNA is TGTGCCAGCAGCTTGGGGCGGCTTAATGAAAAACTGTTTTTT.

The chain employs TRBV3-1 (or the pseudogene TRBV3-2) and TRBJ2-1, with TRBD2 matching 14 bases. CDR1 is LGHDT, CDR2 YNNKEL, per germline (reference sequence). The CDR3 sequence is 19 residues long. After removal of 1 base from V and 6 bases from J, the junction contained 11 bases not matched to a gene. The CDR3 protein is CASSQARTSGGPWPNEQFF. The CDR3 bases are TGTGCCAGCAGCCAAGCAAGGACTAGCGGGGGGCCCTGGCCCAATGAGCAGTTCTTC.

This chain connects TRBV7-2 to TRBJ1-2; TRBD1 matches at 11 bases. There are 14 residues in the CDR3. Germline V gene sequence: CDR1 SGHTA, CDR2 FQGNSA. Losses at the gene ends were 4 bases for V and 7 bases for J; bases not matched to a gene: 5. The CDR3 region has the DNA TGTGCCAGCAGCTCGGGACAGGGGGTGGGTGGCTACACCTTC. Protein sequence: CASSSGQGVGGYTF.

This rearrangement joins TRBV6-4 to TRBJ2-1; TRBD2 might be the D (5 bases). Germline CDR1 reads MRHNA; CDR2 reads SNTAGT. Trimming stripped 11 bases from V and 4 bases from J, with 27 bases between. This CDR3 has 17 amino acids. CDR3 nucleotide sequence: TGTGCCTATACGGAGGTTTGTGCGCTCTTGCGGTACAATGAGCAGTTCTTC. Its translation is CAYTEVCALLRYNEQFF.

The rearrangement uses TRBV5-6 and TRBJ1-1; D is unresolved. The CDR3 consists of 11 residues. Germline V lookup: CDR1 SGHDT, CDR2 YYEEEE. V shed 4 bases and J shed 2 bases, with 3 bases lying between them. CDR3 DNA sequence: TGTGCCAGCAGCCTCAACACTGAAGCTTTCTTT. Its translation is CASSLNTEAFF.

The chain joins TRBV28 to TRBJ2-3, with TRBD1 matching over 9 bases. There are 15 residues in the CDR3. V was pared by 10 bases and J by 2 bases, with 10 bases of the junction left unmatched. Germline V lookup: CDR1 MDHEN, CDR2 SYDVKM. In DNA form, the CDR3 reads TGTGCCATTGGAGGGCGGGACAGGGCCACAGATACGCAGTATTTT. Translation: CAIGGRDRATDTQYF.

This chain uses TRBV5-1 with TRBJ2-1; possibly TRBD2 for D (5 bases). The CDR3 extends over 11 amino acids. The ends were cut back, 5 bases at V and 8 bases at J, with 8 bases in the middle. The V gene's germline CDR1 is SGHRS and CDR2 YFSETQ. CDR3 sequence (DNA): TGCGCCAGCAGTGAGGGTTATGAGCAGTTCTTC. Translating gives CASSEGYEQFF. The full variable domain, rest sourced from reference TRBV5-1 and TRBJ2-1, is KAGVTQTPRYLIKTRGQQVTLSCSPISGHRSVSWYQQTPGQGLQFLFEYFSETQRNKGNFPGRFSGRQFSNSRSEMNVSTLELGDSALYLCASSEGYEQFFGPGTRLTVL.

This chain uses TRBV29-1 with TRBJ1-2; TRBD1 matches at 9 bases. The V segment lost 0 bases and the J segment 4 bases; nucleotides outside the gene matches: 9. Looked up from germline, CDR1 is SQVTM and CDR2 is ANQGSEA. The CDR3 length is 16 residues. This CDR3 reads CSVEEGGQGLVYGYTF. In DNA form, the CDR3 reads TGCAGCGTTGAAGAAGGGGGACAGGGATTGGTCTATGGCTACACCTTC.

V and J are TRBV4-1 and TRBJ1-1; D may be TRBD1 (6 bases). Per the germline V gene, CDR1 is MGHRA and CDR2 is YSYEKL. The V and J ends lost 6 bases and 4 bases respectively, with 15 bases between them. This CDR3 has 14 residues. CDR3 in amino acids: CASRAPGETTEAFF. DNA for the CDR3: TGCGCCAGCAGAGCCCCAGGGGAGACCACTGAAGCTTTCTTT.

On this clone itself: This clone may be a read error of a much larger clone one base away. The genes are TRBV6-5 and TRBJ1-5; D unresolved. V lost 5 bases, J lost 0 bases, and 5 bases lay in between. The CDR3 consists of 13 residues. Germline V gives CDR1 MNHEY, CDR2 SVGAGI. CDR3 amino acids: CASSLNSNQPQHF. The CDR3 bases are TGTGCCAGCAGTCTAAATAGCAATCAGCCCCAGCATTTT.